These 24 T cell receptor beta chains were all obtained from the same sample, sequenced in a study of T cells in localized non-small cell lung cancer (TCRdb year 2020). The library was prepared using the immunoSEQ multiplex PCR assay. TCRdb retrieved this table from immuneACCESS and kept in-frame rearrangements only. Not all clones are present; in checked studies, unresolved V genes account for under half, and no reason is known for the remainder. The sample table lists 40,000 to 55,000 clones, about four fifths of them with a count of one. The ten largest clones capture about a sixth of the sample. The sequences come from peripheral blood mononuclear cells, collected before any cancer treatment. The origin of the receptors is a man between 35 and 75 years old with stage III lung adenocarcinoma.

This chain uses TRBV21-1 with TRBJ2-6. TRBV21-1 is recorded as a pseudogene. The CDR3 consists of 15 residues. The CDR3 coding sequence is TGTGCCAGCAGCAAAGTTCATAGGGGGGCCAACGTCCTGACTTTC. Protein product: CASSKVHRGANVLTF.

This sequence joins TRBV2 and TRBJ2-2, with 8 bases matching TRBD1. The CDR3 is 13 amino acids. Trimming removed 7 bases from V and 8 bases from J; junction bases left unmatched: 6. Germline V lookup: CDR1 SNHLY, CDR2 FYNNEI. The CDR3 spells CASNRDRSGELFF. In DNA, the CDR3 is TGTGCCAGCAATCGGGACAGGTCGGGGGAGCTGTTTTTT.

J is TRBJ1-4 and V is TRBV6-1, with unresolved D. The CDR3 spans 15 residues. Germline CDR1 and CDR2: MNHNS and SASEGT. The V gene lost 7 bases and the J gene lost 0 bases, with 12 bases spanning the gap. CDR3 sequence: CASIPGRATNEKLFF. The CDR3 nucleotides are TGTGCCAGCATACCAGGCCGTGCAACTAATGAAAAACTGTTTTTT.

This sequence joins TRBV27 and TRBJ2-3; no definite D call. CDR1 is MNHEY, CDR2 SMNVEV, per germline (reference sequence). Trimming shortened V by 6 bases and J by 4 bases, and 14 bases separated the two germline ends. This CDR3 comprises 14 residues. As DNA, the CDR3 is TGTGCCAGCAGCCCCGGAGACGGCTCAGATACGCAGTATTTT. This translates into CASSPGDGSDTQYF.

This clone has only a few counts. V is TRBV15 and J is TRBJ2-4, with 7 bases identical to TRBD1. V shed 1 base, J shed 8 bases, and the junction held 11 bases outside the gene matches. The CDR3 length is 16 residues. CDR1 is LNHNV and CDR2 is YYDKDF in the germline V gene (reference sequence). The CDR3 nucleotides are TGTGCCACCAGCAGAGGCACAGGGGCCCTCGGGGACATTCAGTACTTC. It translates to CATSRGTGALGDIQYF.

The J gene is TRBJ1-1, the V gene TRBV5-1; 7 positions agree with TRBD1. The germline gives CDR1 SGHRS, CDR2 YFSETQ. V was pared by 3 bases and J by 5 bases, with 7 bases of the junction left unmatched. The CDR3 runs to 14 residues. The CDR3 DNA reads TGCGCCAGCAGCTCAGGGACAGTCGGGACTGAAGCTTTCTTT. Amino acid sequence: CASSSGTVGTEAFF.

V usage is TRBV5-1 and J usage is TRBJ2-1, with 11 nucleotides matching TRBD2. Germline V gene lookup returns CDR1 SGHRS and CDR2 YFSETQ. V was pared by 4 bases and J by 6 bases, with 12 bases of the junction left unmatched. This CDR3 region has 17 residues. The CDR3 DNA is TGCGCCAGCAGCGTAGGGACTAGCGGAGTCTTCGGCAATGAGCAGTTCTTC. Translating gives CASSVGTSGVFGNEQFF.

The gene calls are TRBV5-5 and TRBJ2-2; TRBD2 is a possible D gene (6 bases). Germline loops: CDR1 SGHKS, CDR2 YYEKEE (reference sequence). There are 14 residues in the CDR3. The V end lost 4 bases, the J end lost 6 bases, and 13 bases lay between the germline ends. The CDR3 nucleotides are TGTGCCAGCAGCCCCACTGGGGGGTCCGGGGAGCTGTTTTTT. Residues: CASSPTGGSGELFF.

The rearrangement uses TRBV5-8 and TRBJ2-1; 7 bases map to TRBD1. This CDR3 has 16 amino acids. The germline V gene encodes CDR1 SGHTS and CDR2 YDEGEE. With V trimmed by 6 bases and J by 3 bases, 12 bases remained unmatched. This chain's CDR3 is CASTIDGTANYNEQFF. CDR3 sequence (DNA): TGTGCCAGCACCATAGATGGGACAGCAAACTACAATGAGCAGTTCTTC.

The chain joins TRBV6-6 to TRBJ2-7, with 7 bases lining up with TRBD2. Per germline, CDR1 MNHNY and CDR2 SVGAGI (reference sequence). J lost 2 bases, V lost 8 bases, and 15 bases had no gene match. This CDR3 is 16 amino acids long. The CDR3 loop is CASGRLGRGSTYEQYF. As DNA, the CDR3 is TGTGCCAGCGGCAGGTTGGGGCGGGGGAGCACCTACGAGCAGTACTTC.

This chain joins TRBV5-1 and TRBJ2-2, with D uncertain. V was pared by 0 bases and J by 3 bases, with 3 bases between. This CDR3 is 13 amino acids long. CDR1 SGHRS and CDR2 YFSETQ come from the germline V gene. The CDR3 DNA sequence: TGCGCCAGCAGCTTGGGCTACACCGGGGAGCTGTTTTTT. This codes for CASSLGYTGELFF. Full variable domain (outside the CDR3, taken from reference TRBV5-1 and TRBJ2-2): KAGVTQTPRYLIKTRGQQVTLSCSPISGHRSVSWYQQTPGQGLQFLFEYFSETQRNKGNFPGRFSGRQFSNSRSEMNVSTLELGDSALYLCASSLGYTGELFFGEGSRLTVL.

The count of this clone is one. J is TRBJ2-7 and V is TRBV5-6; 10 positions match TRBD1. Germline V CDR1 and CDR2: SGHDT, YYEEEE. V was clipped by 4 bases and J by 6 bases; unmatched bases: 10. This CDR3 has 15 amino acids. This CDR3 reads CASSRRQGAPFEQYF. The DNA of the CDR3 is TGTGCCAGCAGCCGCAGACAGGGGGCCCCTTTCGAGCAGTACTTC.

Regarding this clone: Other DNA variants within this sample encode the same CDR3. The rearrangement links TRBV2 to TRBJ2-3; TRBD2 matches at 13 bases. The V segment lost 8 bases and the J segment 3 bases; nucleotides outside the gene matches: 5. Germline CDR1 and CDR2: SNHLY and FYNNEI. This CDR3 spans 15 amino acids. The CDR3 here is CASSGLAGVTDTQYF. DNA for the CDR3: TGTGCCAGCTCTGGACTAGCGGGGGTAACAGATACGCAGTATTTT.

This chain connects TRBV11-2 to TRBJ2-3, with TRBD2 identical over 8 bases. CDR3 length: 14 residues. CDR1 and CDR2 from the germline V gene are SGHAT and FQNNGV. Germline trimming cut 6 bases from V and 4 bases from J; bases unmatched to any gene: 6. The CDR3 spells CASSPGGAADTQYF. The CDR3 DNA follows: TGTGCCAGCAGTCCGGGGGGGGCGGCAGATACGCAGTATTTT.

The chain joins TRBV6-1 to TRBJ1-6; no definite D call. This CDR3 spans 16 amino acids. Trimming removed 3 bases at V and 0 bases at J, with 9 bases between. CDR1 and CDR2 from the germline V gene are MNHNS and SASEGT. The CDR3 DNA is TGTGCCAGCAGTGACCCCCGGAGCTCCTATAATTCACCCCTCCACTTT. It translates to CASSDPRSSYNSPLHF.

The rearrangement joins TRBV27 to TRBJ2-3; D is unclear. CDR3 length: 15 residues. Looked up from germline, CDR1 is MNHEY and CDR2 is SMNVEV (reference sequence). V shed 5 bases and J shed 0 bases, with 12 bases lying between them. The CDR3 region has the DNA TGTGCCAGCAGTCCCTCCTTGTTAAGCACAGATACGCAGTATTTT. Its translation: CASSPSLLSTDTQYF.

The chain links TRBV5-6 to TRBJ1-1, with D unresolved. Germline loops: CDR1 SGHDT, CDR2 YYEEEE. This CDR3 spans 14 amino acids. Trimming shortened V by 0 bases and J by 3 bases, and 9 bases separated the two germline ends. The DNA of the CDR3 is TGTGCCAGCAGCTTGGGGTACGGAGACACTGAAGCTTTCTTT. Protein product: CASSLGYGDTEAFF.

The chain joins TRBV7-9 to TRBJ1-5; TRBD1 is a possible D gene (5 bases). CDR3 length equals 14 residues. The V gene lost 3 bases and the J gene lost 3 bases, with 9 bases spanning the gap. Per germline, CDR1 SEHNR and CDR2 FQNEAQ (reference sequence). The CDR3 loop is CASSLSGNNQPQHF. CDR3 nucleotide sequence: TGTGCCAGCAGCTTGTCAGGGAACAATCAGCCCCAGCATTTT.

A word on this clone: At the DNA level, this CDR3 is encoded by other sequences in the same sample as well. The chain uses TRBV11-1 and TRBJ2-7; 8 nucleotides match TRBD2. CDR3 length: 15 residues. Per the germline V gene, CDR1 is SGHAT and CDR2 is FQDESV (reference sequence). J was trimmed by 5 bases and V by 5 bases; bases with no gene match: 11. Written as DNA, the CDR3 is TGTGCCAGCAGCCGAGGAGTAGCGGGGTTGAACGAGCAGTACTTC. This sequence encodes CASSRGVAGLNEQYF.

The chain recombines TRBV6-6 with TRBJ2-1; 7 positions match TRBD2. J lost 0 bases, V lost 2 bases, and 4 bases had no gene match. Germline assignment: CDR1 MNHNY and CDR2 SVGAGI (reference sequence). The CDR3 has 16 residues. CDR3 residues: CASSYGKRGSYNEQFF. The CDR3 bases are TGTGCCAGCAGTTACGGGAAGCGGGGCTCCTACAATGAGCAGTTCTTC.

This clone counts as medium-sized. V gene TRBV2 combines with J gene TRBJ1-6, with D unclear. The CDR3 runs 11 residues. Between the trimmed V and J ends, which lost 2 bases and 12 bases, there was a span of 5 bases. Germline lookup yields CDR1 SNHLY and CDR2 FYNNEI. In DNA, the CDR3 is TGTGCCAGCAGTGAATCAGGACCCCTCCACTTT. This translates into CASSESGPLHF.

The chain links TRBV9 to TRBJ1-5; possibly TRBD1 for D (5 bases). V was shortened by 3 bases and J by 3 bases, with 7 bases between the two germline ends. This CDR3 comprises 13 residues. CDR1 and CDR2 from the germline V gene are SGDLS and YYNGEE. For the CDR3, the DNA is TGTGCCAGCAGCGGGGGCCTCAATCAGCCCCAGCATTTT. It translates to CASSGGLNQPQHF.

The CDR3 region has the DNA TGTGCCAGCTCACCGGCCGGGACCGATTACGAGCAGTACTTC. Translation: CASSPAGTDYEQYF. V and J are TRBV18 and TRBJ2-7; the D gene could be TRBD1 or TRBD2 (5 bases each). CDR1 and CDR2 from the germline V gene are KGHSH and LQKENI. Trimming took 3 bases from V and 4 from J, leaving 13 bases between them. This CDR3 comprises 14 residues.

This clone is a singleton in its sample. The rearrangement joins TRBV5-1 to TRBJ2-7; unclear D gene. This CDR3 contains 13 residues. Germline V CDR1 and CDR2: SGHRS, YFSETQ. The V end was cut by 0 bases, the J end by 4 bases, with 8 bases between. The CDR3 region has the DNA TGCGCCAGCAGCTTGGCCCGGGCTTACGAGCAGTACTTC. This translates into CASSLARAYEQYF.